These 19 T cell receptor gamma chains were all obtained from the same sample, sequenced in a study of gammadelta T cells in human blood. TCRdb applied CATT to the RT-PCR reads for clone calling. The sample lists about 440 gamma-chain clones, 4.8% occurring once. The sequenced sample consisted of non-Vgamma9Vdelta2 gamma-delta T cells from infant blood. All receptors derive from a human donor.

Judged by abundance, this clone is large. The chain recombines TRGV9 with TRGJ1 or TRGJ2. The ends lost 0 bases at V and 9 bases at J; junction bases unmatched: 8. The CDR3 totals 13 residues. CDR1 GITISATS and CDR2 ISYDGTV come from the germline V gene (reference sequence). Here the CDR3 reads CALWEVLWGKKLF. The CDR3 nucleotides read TGTGCCTTGTGGGAGGTGCTGTGGGGTAAGAAACTCTTT.

By share, this clone ranks as medium-sized (0.01 to 0.1%). This sequence joins TRGV3 and TRGJ1 or TRGJ2. The CDR3 covers 15 residues. Germline-derived CDR1 and CDR2 are VTNTFY and YDVSTARD (reference sequence). Trimming took 0 bases from V and 12 from J; bases not matched to a gene: 17. The CDR3: CATWDRPNVGVGKLF. CDR3 nucleotides: TGTGCCACCTGGGACAGGCCAAATGTCGGTGTAGGGAAACTCTTT.

For this clone: TCRdb attributes to this sequence the protein of a much larger clone, which differs from the DNA translation at residue 5; a read error is likely, and the protein displayed is translated from the DNA. The J gene is TRGJ1 or TRGJ2, the V gene TRGV2. Germline values: CDR1 EGSNGY, CDR2 YDSYNSKV. This CDR3 contains 13 residues. For the CDR3, the DNA is TGTGCCACCTGGGGCGGGCTCTTTTATAAGAAACTCTTT. Translation: CATWGGLFYKKLF.

Worth noting for this clone: This likely traces to a read error, being one base from a far larger clone. This chain links TRGV10 with TRGJP2. TRGV10 is known as an ORF, though its function is uncertain. The CDR3 is 18 residues long. V dropped 8 bases and J dropped 3; count of bases not matched to a gene: 19. CDR3 loop: CAAWDYPWLSGSDWIKTF. The DNA of the CDR3 is TGTGCTGCGTGGGATTATCCTTGGTTGTCGGGTAGTGATTGGATCAAGACGTTT.

This clone rates as large (0.1 to 1%). J is TRGJ1 or TRGJ2 and V is TRGV4. The J segment lost 2 bases and the V segment lost 2 bases, leaving 3 bases of the junction unmatched. The CDR3 has 13 residues. Looked up from germline, CDR1 is EGSTGY and CDR2 is YDSYTSSV. The CDR3 sequence is CATWDAYYYKKLF. The CDR3 coding sequence is TGTGCCACCTGGGATGCGTATTATTATAAGAAACTCTTT.

This clone was detected a few times. TCRdb shows a much larger clone's protein in place of this DNA's translation, and the two differ at residue 7, likely through a read error; the protein shown is translated from the DNA. V usage is TRGV8 and J usage is TRGJP2. CDR3 length equals 13 residues. Trimming took 3 bases from V and 4 from J; bases not matched to a gene: 2. From germline, CDR1 is VENAVY and CDR2 YDSYNSRV. For the CDR3, the DNA is TGTGCCACCTGGGATGATAGTGATTGGATCAAGACGTTT. It encodes CATWDDSDWIKTF.

As to this clone: A read error likely explains why the TCRdb protein, taken from a much larger clone, differs from this DNA's translation at residue 2; the protein shown is translated from the DNA. The chain carries TRGV8 and TRGJ1 or TRGJ2. This CDR3 region has 10 residues. Germline loops: CDR1 VENAVY, CDR2 YDSYNSRV. CDR3 in DNA: TGTACCACCTGGGATATAAAGAAACTCTTT. Amino acid sequence: CTTWDIKKLF.

This clone is large (0.1 to 1%) in the sample. J is TRGJ1 or TRGJ2 and V is TRGV2. Germline V gene data show CDR1 as EGSNGY and CDR2 as YDSYNSKV. The CDR3 is made up of 14 amino acids. V lost 0 bases and J lost 5; bases outside the gene matches: 7. CDR3 region: CATWDGPIDYKKLF. CDR3 in DNA: TGTGCCACCTGGGACGGGCCCATTGATTATAAGAAACTCTTT.

This clone was seen a handful of times. A far bigger clonotype differs at one base, so this is likely a read error. Other DNA sequences of this sample code for an identical CDR3. The chain couples TRGV8 to TRGJP2. Germline V lookup: CDR1 VENAVY, CDR2 YDSYNSRV. CDR3 size: 13 residues. V dropped 3 bases and J dropped 6; count of bases not matched to a gene: 4. DNA for the CDR3: TGTGCCACCTGGGATGACGGTGATTGGATCAAGACGTTT. Protein: CATWDDGDWIKTF.

This clone is termed large. The V call is TRGV2, the J call TRGJ1 or TRGJ2. Germline V gene data show CDR1 as EGSNGY and CDR2 as YDSYNSKV. Trimming cost V 0 bases and J 4 bases; bases outside gene matches: 6. CDR3 length equals 14 residues. This chain's CDR3 is CATWDGPGYYKKLF. The CDR3, as DNA: TGTGCCACCTGGGACGGGCCGGGGTATTATAAGAAACTCTTT.

This clone occurred a few times. A far larger clone is one base from this, pointing to a likely read error. The identical CDR3 is also encoded by other nucleotide sequences in the sample. The chain combines TRGV2 with TRGJP2. There are 18 residues in the CDR3. Germline trimming cut 2 bases from V and 5 bases from J; bases unmatched to any gene: 17. From germline, CDR1 is EGSNGY and CDR2 YDSYNSKV. This CDR3 is CATWDAPRGFGSDWIKTF. The CDR3 DNA reads as TGTGCCACCTGGGACGCGCCAAGGGGTTTCGGGAGTGATTGGATCAAGACGTTT.

This clone counts as hyperexpanded. The sample carries other DNA sequences with the same CDR3. V and J are TRGV8 and TRGJP2. The CDR3 length is 13 residues. Germline V gene sequence: CDR1 VENAVY, CDR2 YDSYNSRV. Trimming cost V 3 bases and J 6 bases; bases outside gene matches: 4. The CDR3 bases are TGTGCCACCTGGGATGATGGTGATTGGATCAAGACGTTT. Amino acid sequence: CATWDDGDWIKTF.

There are a few counts of this clone. The TCRdb protein comes from a much larger clone and disagrees with this DNA's translation at residues 6 and 7, likely due to a read error; the protein given here is derived from the DNA. The V and J genes are TRGV8 and TRGJP2. Per the germline V gene, CDR1 is VENAVY and CDR2 is YDSYNSRV. This CDR3 contains 13 residues. The trim removed 3 bases at V and 4 bases at J, leaving 2 bases unmatched. The CDR3 region is CATWDVSDWIKTF. Here the CDR3 DNA reads TGTGCCACCTGGGATGTTAGTGATTGGATCAAGACGTTT.

This clone was counted only a few times. This probably arose from a read error, given a far larger clone one base away. This same CDR3 is encoded by further DNA sequences in the sample. The V call is TRGV10, the J call TRGJ1 or TRGJ2. TRGV10 is flagged as an ORF with uncertain function. CDR3 length equals 12 residues. The CDR3: CAAWDYGYKKLF. Here the CDR3 DNA reads TGTGCTGCGTGGGACTATGGTTATAAGAAACTTTTT.

This clone qualifies as large. This specimen includes other DNA sequences encoding the same CDR3. The chain joins TRGV5 to TRGJ1 or TRGJ2. The V and J ends lost 2 bases and 3 bases, in that order; junction bases with no gene match: 4. The CDR3 loop spans 13 amino acids. Germline V gene lookup returns CDR1 VINAFY and CDR2 YDVSNSKD. The CDR3 is CATWDNRYYKKLF. DNA for the CDR3: TGTGCCACCTGGGACAACCGTTATTATAAGAAACTCTTT.

This clone is large in the sample. This chain connects TRGV10 to TRGJ1 or TRGJ2. TRGV10 is designated an ORF whose function remains uncertain. V shed 8 bases and J 2 bases; nucleotides not matched to a gene: 10. The CDR3 runs 14 residues. Here the CDR3 reads CAAWDRLDYYKKLF. The DNA of the CDR3 is TGTGCTGCGTGGGATAGGCTAGATTATTATAAGAAACTCTTT.

By frequency in the sample, this clone is large. The chain combines TRGV3 with TRGJ1 or TRGJ2. Trimming took 6 bases from V and 4 from J; bases not matched to a gene: 3. This CDR3 is 11 amino acids long. Germline values: CDR1 VTNTFY, CDR2 YDVSTARD (reference sequence). CDR3 protein: CATWTYYKKLF. CDR3 nucleotide sequence: TGTGCCACCTGGACATATTATAAGAAACTCTTT.

This clone is labeled large. The chain couples TRGV9 to TRGJ1 or TRGJ2. The CDR3 totals 12 residues. Germline CDR1 is GITISATS and CDR2 is ISYDGTV (reference sequence). The ends lost 0 bases at V and 7 bases at J; junction bases unmatched: 3. The DNA of the CDR3 is TGTGCCTTGTGGGAGGTGCTGTATAAGAAACTCTTT. Translation: CALWEVLYKKLF.

This clone is large (0.1 to 1%) by share. The gene calls are TRGV2 and TRGJP2. V was clipped by 3 bases and J by 5 bases; unmatched bases: 3. Looked up from germline, CDR1 is EGSNGY and CDR2 is YDSYNSKV. The CDR3 runs 13 residues. The CDR3 here is CATWDLSDWIKTF. The CDR3 DNA is TGTGCCACCTGGGACCTGAGTGATTGGATCAAGACGTTT.